This T cell receptor (beta chain) was captured by sequencing in a study of T cell repertoires in ileal Crohn's disease. Specified time point: neoterminal ileum biopsy at postoperative endoscopy, about 6 months after surgery. The data were produced by immunoSEQ multiplex PCR, yet TCRdb's version contains in-frame clones alone and is incomplete. The sample has about 62,000 clones, 70% to 90% seen once. Germline CDR1 GTSNPN, CDR2 SVGIG (reference sequence). This CDR3 has 15 amino acids. This chain links TRBV30 with TRBJ1-2; 10 bases line up with TRBD1. The source is an adult with Crohn's disease. The sample was ileal tissue. The CDR3 sequence: CASGTGVLRLDGYTF. CDR3 nucleotide sequence: TGTGCTTCGGGGACAGGGGTCCTTAGGTTGGATGGCTACACCTTC.